Below, one T cell receptor beta chain is given with its context. These data belong to a study of T cell changes during pregnancy in multiple sclerosis. Profiled with immunoSEQ multiplex PCR; TCRdb holds only in-frame clones, not every one. The sample gives around 65,000 clones, roughly 90% of which show up once; 2.5% to 3.5% is in the top ten. CDR3 length: 16 amino acids. Germline loops: CDR1 MGHRA, CDR2 YSYEKL. V was pared by 0 bases and J by 4 bases, with 16 bases between. V is TRBV4-1 and J is TRBJ2-7, with D possibly TRBD2 on 5 matching bases. This TCR came from a female donor in good health, enrolled as a control in a pregnancy study. The sequenced sample was peripheral blood, obtained in the second trimester of pregnancy. The CDR3 DNA reads TGCGCCAGCAGCCAAGATTGGTCGGGATCCAGGTACGAGCAGTACTTC. The encoded protein is CASSQDWSGSRYEQYF.